A single sample gave rise to the 28 T cell receptor beta chains below, sequenced in a study of blood T cell repertoires in COVID-19. TCRdb's copy holds only in-frame clones and misses some; the assay was immunoSEQ multiplex PCR. Of over 85,000 clones detected, around 90% appear once; the ten largest clones hold 1.5% to 2.5%. The sequenced sample consisted of peripheral blood. The receptors shown here come from a woman aged 45-60 years with COVID-19, enrolled during active disease.

This clone was seen once. The chain is built from TRBV7-8 and TRBJ1-5; 8 bases match TRBD1. This CDR3 spans 17 amino acids. The germline gives CDR1 SGHVS, CDR2 FQNEAQ. The trim removed 6 bases at V and 5 bases at J, leaving 15 bases unmatched. The CDR3 DNA sequence: TGTGCCAGCAGGCTCACTCGGGGCAGGGGGCAGGATCAGCCCCAGCATTTT. The encoded protein is CASRLTRGRGQDQPQHF.

The V and J genes are TRBV6-2 or TRBV6-3 and TRBJ2-3, with 8 positions matching TRBD2. V gave up 7 bases and J gave up 5 bases; unmatched junction bases: 14. Germline V gives CDR1 MNHEY, CDR2 SVGEGT. This CDR3 spans 16 amino acids. CDR3: CASTPFPAGVGDTQYF. DNA of the CDR3: TGTGCCAGCACCCCTTTCCCAGCGGGGGTAGGAGATACGCAGTATTTT.

The CDR3 coding sequence is TGTGCCAGCAGTGAGAGGGCAGAAGGGGAAAAACTGTTTTTT. It yields the protein CASSERAEGEKLFF. This chain links TRBV2 with TRBJ1-4; D remains unclear. The CDR3 is 14 amino acids. CDR1 and CDR2 from the germline V gene are SNHLY and FYNNEI. The V end lost 3 bases, the J end lost 8 bases, and 13 bases lay between the germline ends.

This chain joins TRBV5-1 and TRBJ1-1; possibly TRBD1 for D (5 bases). V was cut by 4 bases and J by 3 bases, with 19 bases left in between. This CDR3 spans 16 amino acids. In germline, CDR1 is SGHRS, CDR2 YFSETQ. The CDR3: CASSIAGGGWDTEAFF. In DNA, the CDR3 is TGCGCCAGCAGCATCGCCGGGGGAGGGTGGGACACTGAAGCTTTCTTT.

This sequence joins TRBV7-2 and TRBJ2-1; D might be TRBD1 (5 bases). Germline V gene data show CDR1 as SGHTA and CDR2 as FQGNSA. Deletions cut 1 base from V and 5 bases from J, with 12 bases between. The CDR3 spans 15 residues. The CDR3 nucleotides read TGTGCCAGCAGCTTAGTGGGGCCAGCCAACAATGAGCAGTTCTTC. Translated: CASSLVGPANNEQFF.

V is TRBV30 and J is TRBJ1-1; 7 bases fit TRBD1. V dropped 7 bases and J dropped 4; count of bases not matched to a gene: 6. The germline V gene has CDR1 GTSNPN and CDR2 SVGIG (reference sequence). There are 12 residues in the CDR3. The DNA of the CDR3 is TGTGCCTTAAGGGACAGCAGCACTGAAGCTTTCTTT. It is translated as CALRDSSTEAFF.

This chain joins TRBV5-1 and TRBJ2-7; 8 bases are a match to TRBD1. The V gene's germline CDR1 is SGHRS and CDR2 YFSETQ. The CDR3 has 15 amino acids. J gave up 3 bases and V 2 bases, and 7 bases lay outside the gene matches. The DNA for the CDR3 is TGCGCCAGCAGCTTTGGACAGGGTTTGGTCTACGAGCAGTACTTC. Encoded protein: CASSFGQGLVYEQYF.

The chain combines TRBV4-3 with TRBJ1-1; D gene uncertain. Trimming took 0 bases from V and 3 from J, leaving 5 bases between them. The germline gives CDR1 LGHNA, CDR2 YSLEER. This CDR3 has 13 amino acids. The CDR3 loop reads CASSQDIDTEAFF. CDR3 DNA: TGCGCCAGCAGCCAAGATATCGACACTGAAGCTTTCTTT.

This rearrangement joins TRBV19 to TRBJ1-2; D gene uncertain. V was pared by 9 bases and J by 8 bases, with 13 bases between. This CDR3 contains 11 residues. The germline gives CDR1 LNHDA, CDR2 SQIVND (reference sequence). The CDR3 sequence is CASGNGEGYTF. Written as DNA, the CDR3 is TGTGCCAGCGGAAATGGGGAGGGCTACACCTTC.

This chain links TRBV10-2 with TRBJ1-5; possible D gene TRBD1, 6 bases. Germline V gene lookup returns CDR1 WSHSY and CDR2 SAAADI. Trimming shortened V by 0 bases and J by 5 bases, and 17 bases separated the two germline ends. The CDR3 spans 17 residues. The CDR3 region is CASSESGGHYTDQPQHF. The CDR3 DNA follows: TGCGCCAGCAGTGAGTCGGGGGGGCATTACACGGATCAGCCCCAGCATTTT.

The chain has TRBV5-1 and TRBJ2-3; a possible D gene is TRBD2 (6 bases). This CDR3 has 16 residues. Looked up from germline, CDR1 is SGHRS and CDR2 is YFSETQ. V shed 0 bases and J shed 0 bases, with 11 bases lying between them. The CDR3 region has the DNA TGCGCCAGCAGCTTGGGTCTGCGGGGTAGCACAGATACGCAGTATTTT. It is translated as CASSLGLRGSTDTQYF.

A few counts support this clone. V gene TRBV15 combines with J gene TRBJ1-1; perhaps TRBD1 as D (5 bases). This CDR3 comprises 15 residues. CDR1 is LNHNV and CDR2 is YYDKDF in the germline V gene (reference sequence). V lost 0 bases and J lost 4, with 12 bases in between. CDR3 coding DNA: TGTGCCACCAGCAGAGATAGACAGATTACCACTGAAGCTTTCTTT. It translates to CATSRDRQITTEAFF.

Only one count was recorded for this clone. The rearrangement joins TRBV25-1 to TRBJ2-7, with D perhaps matching TRBD1 (7 bases). This CDR3 spans 16 amino acids. Trimming took 4 bases from V and 0 from J, leaving 16 bases between them. CDR1 MGHDK and CDR2 SYGVNS come from the germline V gene. CDR3 region: CASSAGDSEFSYEQYF. CDR3 coding DNA: TGTGCCAGCAGTGCGGGGGACAGCGAGTTCTCCTACGAGCAGTACTTC.

The CDR3 loop reads CASTLTGGAGGYTF. The CDR3 DNA reads as TGTGCCAGCACCCTAACAGGGGGCGCGGGAGGCTACACCTTC. V is TRBV5-5 and J is TRBJ1-2; 9 bases line up with TRBD1. This CDR3 has 14 amino acids. V lost 6 bases to trimming and J lost 8 bases; unmatched junction nucleotides: 11. The germline V gene has CDR1 SGHKS and CDR2 YYEKEE (reference sequence).

The chain recombines TRBV27 with TRBJ1-1; no clear D. This CDR3 has 14 amino acids. Per germline, CDR1 MNHEY and CDR2 SMNVEV (reference sequence). Trimming cost V 9 bases and J 6 bases, with 20 bases left between them. CDR3 DNA: TGTGCCAGGACGGCGTGGAGGCAAGACTCTGAAGCTTTCTTT. Protein sequence: CARTAWRQDSEAFF.

The chain carries TRBV4-1 and TRBJ1-2; 9 nucleotides match TRBD1. The CDR3 runs 18 residues. Germline V lookup: CDR1 MGHRA, CDR2 YSYEKL. J was trimmed by 3 bases and V by 4 bases; bases with no gene match: 15. This CDR3 is CASSRSFLDRGDHYGYTF. CDR3 nucleotides: TGCGCCAGCAGCCGCTCATTTTTGGACAGGGGAGACCACTATGGCTACACCTTC.

DNA of the CDR3: TGTGCCAGTAGTCCCACGGGACAGGTCCCTAAGGAACTGTTTTTT. Protein product: CASSPTGQVPKELFF. The chain uses TRBV19 and TRBJ1-4, with 8 bases that match TRBD1. With 5 bases clipped from V and 12 bases from J, the junction kept 14 bases outside the gene matches. The CDR3 has 15 amino acids. CDR1 and CDR2 from the germline V gene are LNHDA and SQIVND (reference sequence).

This chain links TRBV7-9 with TRBJ1-1, with D unresolved. Germline-derived CDR1 and CDR2 are SEHNR and FQNEAQ (reference sequence). The CDR3 sequence is 13 residues long. With 2 bases removed from V and 2 bases from J, the gap between germline ends came to 6 bases. The CDR3 nucleotides read TGTGCCAGCAGCTTACAAGCAAACACTGAAGCTTTCTTT. This translates into CASSLQANTEAFF.

CDR3: CAWSGPGGNNSPLHF. The CDR3 DNA sequence: TGTGCCTGGAGTGGCCCTGGAGGGAATAATTCACCCCTCCACTTT. The V call is TRBV30, the J call TRBJ1-6; D gene ambiguous. The CDR3 runs 15 residues. With 1 base removed from V and 5 bases from J, the gap between germline ends came to 12 bases. CDR1 and CDR2 (germline): GTSNPN, SVGIG (reference sequence).

The CDR3 reads CATPRRRNEKLFF. The CDR3 DNA follows: TGTGCCACCCCACGTCGCCGGAATGAAAAACTGTTTTTT. The chain carries TRBV24-1 and TRBJ1-4; D is unresolved. V gave up 9 bases and J gave up 5 bases, with 12 bases separating them. CDR1 is KGHDR and CDR2 is SFDVKD in the germline V gene. The CDR3 is 13 amino acids.

V gene TRBV7-2 combines with J gene TRBJ2-2; D possibly corresponds to TRBD2 (5 bases). V shed 1 base and J shed 4 bases, with 10 bases lying between them. The CDR3 runs to 15 residues. Per germline, CDR1 SGHTA and CDR2 FQGNSA. CDR3 region: CASSLERIPTGELFF. CDR3 DNA: TGTGCCAGCAGCTTAGAGCGGATACCCACCGGGGAGCTGTTTTTT.

The chain employs TRBV5-1 and TRBJ2-2; 7 bases line up with TRBD1. The CDR3 consists of 15 residues. The ends lost 1 base at V and 6 bases at J; junction bases unmatched: 6. Per the germline V gene, CDR1 is SGHRS and CDR2 is YFSETQ. The chain's CDR3 is CASSLTQTGAGELFF. The CDR3 nucleotides are TGCGCCAGCAGCTTGACTCAAACAGGGGCCGGGGAGCTGTTTTTT.

Details on this clone: Other DNA sequences in the sample encode the same CDR3. This chain connects TRBV12-3 or TRBV12-4 to TRBJ1-1; D not certain. The CDR3 is 13 residues long. V lost 2 bases and J lost 1, with 5 bases in between. The CDR3 loop is CASSLRENTEAFF. The CDR3 bases are TGTGCCAGCAGTTTACGAGAGAACACTGAAGCTTTCTTT.

This chain uses TRBV19 with TRBJ2-5; tentatively, D is TRBD2 (6 bases). Trimming shortened V by 4 bases and J by 2 bases, and 14 bases separated the two germline ends. This CDR3 is 15 amino acids long. The germline gives CDR1 LNHDA, CDR2 SQIVND (reference sequence). CDR3 sequence reads: CASSNTPGEQETQYF. The DNA of the CDR3 is TGTGCCAGTAGTAACACTCCGGGGGAACAAGAGACCCAGTACTTC.

This rearrangement joins TRBV5-4 to TRBJ2-3, with a possible D match to TRBD2 (5 bases). Germline CDR1 SGHNT, CDR2 YYREEE (reference sequence). V lost 4 bases, J lost 2 bases, and 14 bases lay in between. This CDR3 is 15 amino acids long. This CDR3 is CASSPELVITDTQYF. DNA of the CDR3: TGTGCCAGCAGCCCTGAACTAGTAATCACAGATACGCAGTATTTT.

For the CDR3, the DNA is TGTGCCTGGAGTGCCGCCGGGACAGGGAGGCAGCCCCAGCATTTT. It translates to CAWSAAGTGRQPQHF. The chain links TRBV30 to TRBJ1-5, with 9 bases matching TRBD1. The CDR3 contains 15 residues. V shed 1 base and J 7 bases; nucleotides not matched to a gene: 8. Germline values: CDR1 GTSNPN, CDR2 SVGIG (reference sequence).

J is TRBJ1-5 and V is TRBV27, with D unclear. Germline V lookup: CDR1 MNHEY, CDR2 SMNVEV (reference sequence). V was pared by 10 bases and J by 3 bases, with 10 bases between. CDR3 length equals 12 residues. The CDR3 loop is CATGGVNQPQHF. CDR3 DNA sequence: TGTGCCACCGGCGGGGTCAATCAGCCCCAGCATTTT.

The chain recombines TRBV6-6 with TRBJ1-1; 9 bases are a match to TRBD1. CDR3 length: 12 amino acids. J was trimmed by 10 bases and V by 7 bases; bases with no gene match: 7. Germline values: CDR1 MNHNY, CDR2 SVGAGI (reference sequence). CDR3 sequence (DNA): TGTGCCAGCAAATCGATGACAGGGGGAGCTTTCTTT. Encoded protein: CASKSMTGGAFF.